Detailed here is one T cell receptor (beta chain). Its antigen is currently unknown. This sample's treatment: approximately nine-day PBMC culture with coronavirus spike peptide pools or control peptides (ViraFEST assay). This sample is part of a study of vaccination and CD4 T cells after COVID-19. Study overall: Researchers treated cells with overlapping spike peptides taken from SARS-CoV-2, HCoV-NL63, HCoV-OC43 and HCoV-229E.

The CDR3 runs 15 residues. Germline V gene data show CDR1 as SGHTA and CDR2 as FQGNSA. V gave up 2 bases and J gave up 4 bases; unmatched junction bases: 5. Cultured CD4+ T-cell DNA underwent Oncomine TCR Beta short-read sequencing. TCRdb passed the PCR reads through MiXCR, listing each CDR3 protein once. The sample lists 20,000 or so distinct CDR3 sequences, under 25% occurring once. The specimen was cultured CD4+ T cells from blood. This receptor was taken from a human donor with COVID-19. The chain is built from TRBV7-2 and TRBJ2-1; 7 nucleotides agree with TRBD1. The CDR3 region has the DNA TGTGCCAGCAGCTTATCTGAGGGGGCATACAATGAGCAGTTCTTC. This codes for CASSLSEGAYNEQFF.